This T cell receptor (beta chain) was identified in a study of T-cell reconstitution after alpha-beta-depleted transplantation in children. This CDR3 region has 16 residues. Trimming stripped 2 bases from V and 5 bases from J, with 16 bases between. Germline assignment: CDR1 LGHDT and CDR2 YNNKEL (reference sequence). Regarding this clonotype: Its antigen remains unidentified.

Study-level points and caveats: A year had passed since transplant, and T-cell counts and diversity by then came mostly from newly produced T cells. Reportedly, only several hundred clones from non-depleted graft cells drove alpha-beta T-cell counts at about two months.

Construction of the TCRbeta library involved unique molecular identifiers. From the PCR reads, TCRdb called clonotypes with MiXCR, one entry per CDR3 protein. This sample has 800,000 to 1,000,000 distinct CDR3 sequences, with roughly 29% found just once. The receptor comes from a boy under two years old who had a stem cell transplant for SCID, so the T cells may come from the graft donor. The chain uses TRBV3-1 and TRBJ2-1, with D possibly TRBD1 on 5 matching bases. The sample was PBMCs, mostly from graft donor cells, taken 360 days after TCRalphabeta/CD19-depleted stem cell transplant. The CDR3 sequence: CASSQRTRPTNNEQFF. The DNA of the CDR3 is TGTGCCAGCAGCCAACGGACAAGGCCTACTAACAATGAGCAGTTCTTC.